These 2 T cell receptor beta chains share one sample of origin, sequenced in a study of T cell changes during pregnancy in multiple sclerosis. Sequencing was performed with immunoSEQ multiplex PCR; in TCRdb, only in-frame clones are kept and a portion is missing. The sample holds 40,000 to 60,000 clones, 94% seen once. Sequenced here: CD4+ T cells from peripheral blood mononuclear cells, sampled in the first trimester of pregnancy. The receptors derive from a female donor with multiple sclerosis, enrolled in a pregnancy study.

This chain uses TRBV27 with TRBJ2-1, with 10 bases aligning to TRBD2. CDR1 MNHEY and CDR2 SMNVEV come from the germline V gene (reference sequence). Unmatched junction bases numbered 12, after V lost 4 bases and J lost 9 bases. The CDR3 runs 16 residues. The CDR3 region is CASSYPRSGGAGEQFF. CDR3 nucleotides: TGTGCCAGCAGTTACCCGCGGAGCGGGGGGGCCGGTGAGCAGTTCTTC.

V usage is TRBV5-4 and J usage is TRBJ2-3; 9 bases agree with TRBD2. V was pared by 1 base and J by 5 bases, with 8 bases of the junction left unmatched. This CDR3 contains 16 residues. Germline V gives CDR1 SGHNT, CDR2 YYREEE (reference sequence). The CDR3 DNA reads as TGTGCCAGCAGCTTGCAGCGGGGGGCGGGCGGAGATACGCAGTATTTT. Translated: CASSLQRGAGGDTQYF.